This T cell receptor beta chain was sequenced during a study of cytomegalovirus exposure and HLA in healthy donors. Turning to the study itself: Among about 190 million T cells, an earlier analysis found around 100 million unique TCR beta sequences. Study-wide findings and caveats: Upon later analysis, HLA-associated TCR beta chains proved more clonally expanded than other, equally common chains. Among TCR beta chains, those listed as cytomegalovirus-associated numbered some 170. Another analysis was done later, and it associated more than 15,000 TCR beta sequences with HLA alleles at 0.05 false discovery rate.

The primer mix had 60 Vbeta and 13 Jbeta primers. Sequencing used immunoSEQ multiplex PCR; TCRdb keeps in-frame clones, though not all of them. The sample has 150,000 to 200,000 clones; 77% are singletons. As regards this clone: The target antigen is unknown.

CDR3 size: 15 residues. Trimming pared 3 bases from V and 3 bases from J, leaving 15 bases between. Germline values: CDR1 MDHEN, CDR2 SYDVKM. What was sequenced was PBMCs. This chain joins TRBV28 and TRBJ2-7; D possibly corresponds to TRBD1 (5 bases). This receptor was identified in a woman under 40 in good health and CMV-seropositive. The CDR3 coding sequence is TGTGCCAGCAGTTTGATGCAGGGTGATGGCTACGAGCAGTACTTC. Translated, it gives CASSLMQGDGYEQYF. The full variable domain, completed using reference TRBV28 and TRBJ2-7, is DVKVTQSSRYLVKRTGEKVFLECVQDMDHENMFWYRQDPGLGLRLIYFSYDVKMKEKGDIPEGYSVSREKKERFSLILESASTNQTSMYLCASSLMQGDGYEQYFGPGTRLTVT.